Listed here are 27 T cell receptor beta chains from one sample, sequenced in a study of blood T cell repertoires in COVID-19. Here immunoSEQ multiplex PCR was the method, and the copy in TCRdb shows in-frame clones only, minus some. The repertoire includes about 75,000 clones, roughly 90% of them detected once, and approximately 2.5% sits in the top ten. The sequenced sample consisted of peripheral blood. Receptor source: a human donor in a cohort sampled during active COVID-19.

The rearrangement uses TRBV6-5 and TRBJ2-5; D is ambiguous. The CDR3 runs 14 residues. The V end was cut by 6 bases, the J end by 1 base, with 12 bases between. Germline V CDR1 and CDR2: MNHEY, SVGAGI. This CDR3 is CASRRTYSQETQYF. The DNA for the CDR3 is TGTGCCAGCAGGCGCACTTACTCCCAAGAGACCCAGTACTTC.

This chain connects TRBV7-2 to TRBJ1-5; TRBD1 agrees at 8 bases. Per the germline V gene, CDR1 is SGHTA and CDR2 is FQGNSA. The ends lost 3 bases at V and 1 base at J; junction bases unmatched: 5. This CDR3 is 16 amino acids long. As DNA, the CDR3 is TGTGCCAGCAGCTTGGCACAGGGGGGAAGCAATCAGCCCCAGCATTTT. Residues: CASSLAQGGSNQPQHF.

The chain has TRBV11-2 and TRBJ2-3; no definite D call. Germline V gene sequence: CDR1 SGHAT, CDR2 FQNNGV. This CDR3 contains 8 residues. V shed 7 bases and J shed 14 bases, with 7 bases lying between them. The CDR3 sequence: CASTPMYF. CDR3 in DNA: TGTGCCAGCACCCCTATGTATTTT.

The chain has TRBV9 and TRBJ2-2, with 7 bases identical to TRBD2. This CDR3 spans 15 amino acids. Germline CDR1 SGDLS, CDR2 YYNGEE. Trimming at V came to 5 bases and at J to 0 bases, leaving 4 bases not matched to a gene. The CDR3 DNA sequence: TGTGCCAGCAGAGGGGAGGGCCCGAACACCGGGGAGCTGTTTTTT. It encodes CASRGEGPNTGELFF.

The chain employs TRBV7-3 and TRBJ2-1; D perhaps matches TRBD2 (5 bases). The length of the CDR3 is 13 residues. Trimming took 5 bases from V and 9 from J, leaving 14 bases between them. From germline, CDR1 is SGHTA and CDR2 FQGTGA. The CDR3 here is CASSRSFSVEQFF. The CDR3 region has the DNA TGTGCCAGCAGCCGATCATTTAGCGTTGAGCAGTTCTTC. Full variable domain (missing parts from reference TRBV7-3 and TRBJ2-1): GAGVSQTPSNKVTEKGKYVELRCDPISGHTALYWYRQSLGQGPEFLIYFQGTGAADDSGLPNDRFFAVRPEGSVSTLKIQRTERGDSAVYLCASSRSFSVEQFFGPGTRLTVL.

This rearrangement joins TRBV29-1 to TRBJ2-2; 10 nucleotides agree with TRBD1. The CDR3 has 16 residues. Germline V gives CDR1 SQVTM, CDR2 ANQGSEA. V lost 8 bases to trimming and J lost 6 bases; unmatched junction nucleotides: 15. CDR3 protein: CSSLKRDRGRAGELFF. The CDR3, as DNA: TGCAGCTCGTTAAAGAGGGACAGGGGTAGGGCCGGGGAGCTGTTTTTT.

The chain is built from TRBV28 and TRBJ2-2; 8 nucleotides agree with TRBD2. Germline V gene lookup returns CDR1 MDHEN and CDR2 SYDVKM. This CDR3 comprises 15 residues. Trimming at V came to 3 bases and at J to 8 bases, leaving 8 bases not matched to a gene. CDR3 amino acids: CASSFGGGGRGELFF. CDR3 nucleotides: TGTGCCAGCAGTTTCGGGGGGGGTGGCCGTGGGGAGCTGTTTTTT.

The chain is built from TRBV18 and TRBJ2-5; 7 bases are a match to TRBD1. The germline CDR1 and CDR2 sequences are KGHSH and LQKENI. The V gene end was trimmed by 0 bases and the J gene end by 5 bases; junction bases not matched to a gene: 3. This CDR3 has 14 residues. The CDR3 bases are TGTGCCAGCTCACCACCAGGGGGCGGGGAGACCCAGTACTTC. Its translation is CASSPPGGGETQYF.

The chain employs TRBV25-1 and TRBJ1-3, with a possible D match to TRBD1 (5 bases). Looked up from germline, CDR1 is MGHDK and CDR2 is SYGVNS. With 1 base removed from V and 0 bases from J, the gap between germline ends came to 10 bases. The length of the CDR3 is 16 residues. CDR3 sequence: CASSEWGLSSGNTIYF. The CDR3 nucleotides read TGTGCCAGCAGTGAATGGGGCTTGAGCTCTGGAAACACCATATATTTT. The full variable domain, with the rest looked up from reference TRBV25-1 and TRBJ1-3, is EADIYQTPRYLVIGTGKKITLECSQTMGHDKMYWYQQDPGMELHLIHYSYGVNSTEKGDLSSESTVSRIRTEHFPLTLESARPSHTSQYLCASSEWGLSSGNTIYFGEGSWLTVV.

The chain links TRBV19 to TRBJ2-3; the match to TRBD2 covers 8 bases. The germline gives CDR1 LNHDA, CDR2 SQIVND (reference sequence). There are 17 residues in the CDR3. V gave up 1 base and J gave up 2 bases; unmatched junction bases: 8. The CDR3 DNA is TGTGCCAGTAGTATAGCCGGGACTAGGGTCGACACAGATACGCAGTATTTT. The encoded protein is CASSIAGTRVDTDTQYF.

The chain recombines TRBV10-1 with TRBJ1-1; D unclear. The CDR3 is 15 amino acids. Trimming left V 3 bases short and J 0 bases short, with 11 bases between. Germline CDR1 is WNHNN and CDR2 is SYGVQD (reference sequence). DNA of the CDR3: TGCGCCAGCAGTGACAGGCCAGGTGTGAACACTGAAGCTTTCTTT. Protein: CASSDRPGVNTEAFF.

V gene TRBV5-4 combines with J gene TRBJ2-5; 7 nucleotides match TRBD1. V shed 4 bases, J shed 5 bases, and the junction held 8 bases outside the gene matches. Germline values: CDR1 SGHNT, CDR2 YYREEE (reference sequence). This CDR3 spans 14 amino acids. The CDR3 DNA follows: TGTGCCAGCAGCACCCGACAGGGTGGGGAGACCCAGTACTTC. Translation gives CASSTRQGGETQYF.

This chain joins TRBV3-1 (or the pseudogene TRBV3-2) and TRBJ2-1; D possibly corresponds to TRBD2 (5 bases). Looked up from germline, CDR1 is LGHDT and CDR2 is YNNKEL (reference sequence). This CDR3 contains 11 residues. The CDR3 is CGSASWNEQFF. CDR3 sequence (DNA): TGTGGCTCGGCTAGCTGGAATGAGCAGTTCTTC.

The chain links TRBV2 to TRBJ2-3; 10 bases map to TRBD2. The CDR3 runs to 14 residues. Looked up from germline, CDR1 is SNHLY and CDR2 is FYNNEI. With 8 bases clipped from V and 4 bases from J, the junction kept 6 bases outside the gene matches. The CDR3 spells CASGSSGSSDTQYF. CDR3 nucleotide sequence: TGTGCCAGCGGGTCTAGCGGGAGTTCAGATACGCAGTATTTT.

The CDR3 loop reads CASSLRTGPSQETQYF. The CDR3 DNA reads TGTGCCAGCAGTCTAAGGACAGGGCCCAGTCAAGAGACCCAGTACTTC. V is TRBV6-2 or TRBV6-3 and J is TRBJ2-5; 8 nucleotides match TRBD1. Germline-derived CDR1 and CDR2 are MNHEY and SVGEGT. CDR3 length: 16 residues. J lost 2 bases, V lost 5 bases, and 10 bases had no gene match.

V usage is TRBV25-1 and J usage is TRBJ2-7; 9 positions match TRBD1. Germline V gene sequence: CDR1 MGHDK, CDR2 SYGVNS. V lost 10 bases to trimming and J lost 3 bases; unmatched junction nucleotides: 13. CDR3 length equals 15 residues. The CDR3 spells CATTLSGQGIYEQYF. The CDR3, as DNA: TGTGCCACCACACTTTCGGGACAGGGCATCTACGAGCAGTACTTC.

The chain recombines TRBV30 with TRBJ2-5; 7 bases line up with TRBD1. With 4 bases clipped from V and 2 bases from J, the junction kept 4 bases outside the gene matches. Germline-derived CDR1 and CDR2 are GTSNPN and SVGIG (reference sequence). The CDR3 sequence is 13 residues long. CDR3 loop: CAWNLQGQETQYF. In nucleotides, the CDR3 is TGTGCCTGGAACCTACAGGGGCAAGAGACCCAGTACTTC.

The chain recombines TRBV2 with TRBJ1-3; 7 bases map to TRBD1. Germline values: CDR1 SNHLY, CDR2 FYNNEI. Trimming took 10 bases from V and 1 from J; bases not matched to a gene: 10. The CDR3 is 15 residues long. The CDR3 loop is CATLPTGRSGNTIYF. CDR3 in DNA: TGTGCCACCCTTCCGACAGGGAGGTCTGGAAACACCATATATTTT.

This clone was recorded a few times. The rearrangement joins TRBV11-2 to TRBJ1-1; D is ambiguous. The CDR3 has 14 residues. CDR1 is SGHAT and CDR2 is FQNNGV in the germline V gene. V gave up 4 bases and J gave up 2 bases, with 11 bases separating them. The CDR3, as DNA: TGTGCCAGCAGCTCGTTACCGGGAAACACTGAAGCTTTCTTT. It specifies CASSSLPGNTEAFF.

The chain joins TRBV11-2 to TRBJ2-2, with D possibly TRBD2 on 6 matching bases. The CDR3 sequence is 19 residues long. The germline CDR1 and CDR2 sequences are SGHAT and FQNNGV. The V end lost 2 bases, the J end lost 7 bases, and 26 bases lay between the germline ends. The CDR3 loop is CASSLPDAWDFLPSGELFF. The CDR3 nucleotides are TGTGCCAGCAGCTTACCAGACGCTTGGGACTTCCTACCTAGCGGGGAGCTGTTTTTT.

The chain recombines TRBV6-5 with TRBJ1-1; 7 bases are a match to TRBD1. The V segment lost 2 bases and the J segment 6 bases; nucleotides outside the gene matches: 3. The germline V gene has CDR1 MNHEY and CDR2 SVGAGI. The length of the CDR3 is 13 residues. The CDR3 spells CASSYGGGPEAFF. Here the CDR3 DNA reads TGTGCCAGCAGTTACGGAGGGGGCCCTGAAGCTTTCTTT.

CDR3: CATSKTGGGIYGYTF. The CDR3 DNA reads as TGTGCCACCAGCAAGACAGGGGGCGGGATCTATGGCTACACCTTC. The rearrangement uses TRBV15 and TRBJ1-2; 10 positions agree with TRBD1. The CDR3 is 15 amino acids. V gave up 4 bases and J gave up 4 bases; unmatched junction bases: 6. The germline V gene encodes CDR1 LNHNV and CDR2 YYDKDF (reference sequence).

J is TRBJ1-2 and V is TRBV27, with 7 bases aligning to TRBD1. Trimming removed 9 bases from V and 2 bases from J; junction bases left unmatched: 9. Per germline, CDR1 MNHEY and CDR2 SMNVEV (reference sequence). The CDR3 sequence is 14 residues long. This CDR3 reads CASSKGGKNYGYTF. The CDR3 coding sequence is TGTGCCAGTTCAAAAGGGGGCAAGAACTATGGCTACACCTTC.

V gene TRBV25-1 combines with J gene TRBJ1-4, with TRBD1 matching over 8 bases. CDR3 length equals 17 residues. CDR1 MGHDK and CDR2 SYGVNS come from the germline V gene. V trimming: 2 bases; J trimming: 5 bases; junction bases outside the gene matches: 10. The CDR3 sequence is CASSELGQGVWNEKLFF. The CDR3 DNA is TGTGCCAGCAGTGAACTAGGACAGGGAGTTTGGAATGAAAAACTGTTTTTT.

The V call is TRBV4-1, the J call TRBJ2-1, with D hard to call. Germline V gives CDR1 MGHRA, CDR2 YSYEKL. The germline V and J ends were trimmed by 0 bases and 4 bases, with 4 bases remaining between them. This CDR3 contains 13 residues. The CDR3 here is CASSQEAYNEQFF. CDR3 sequence (DNA): TGCGCCAGCAGCCAAGAAGCGTACAATGAGCAGTTCTTC.

The chain recombines TRBV6-6 with TRBJ1-3, with D possibly matching TRBD1 (5 bases). The CDR3 contains 16 residues. Germline CDR1 reads MNHNY; CDR2 reads SVGAGI (reference sequence). Trimming removed 2 bases at V and 4 bases at J, with 15 bases between. CDR3 protein: CASSYGAGMEGNTIYF. The CDR3 DNA is TGTGCCAGCAGTTACGGCGCAGGGATGGAAGGAAACACCATATATTTT.

The gene calls are TRBV7-3 and TRBJ1-2; TRBD1 matches 9 bases. The J segment lost 2 bases and the V segment lost 5 bases, leaving 3 bases of the junction unmatched. CDR1 is SGHTA, CDR2 FQGTGA, per germline. The CDR3 has 14 amino acids. The CDR3 spells CASSTGQGNYGYTF. The CDR3 nucleotides read TGTGCCAGCAGCACAGGACAGGGGAACTATGGCTACACCTTC.